Included here is one T cell receptor (beta chain) sequence, with context. Antigen: not known. Repertoires were generated with immunoSEQ multiplex PCR, while TCRdb's copy carries only in-frame clones and drops some. The sample lists about 2.4 million clones, roughly 93% seen once, with more than 0.35% in the top ten. The sample originates from a study of shared clonotypes between healthy human individuals. The V end lost 3 bases, the J end lost 1 base, and 18 bases lay between the germline ends. Germline assignment: CDR1 SEHNR and CDR2 FQNEAQ (reference sequence). The CDR3 runs to 17 residues. Overall study results and limits: It was only blood that was sampled, and tissue repertoires likely differ.

The V and J genes are TRBV7-9 and TRBJ1-1; possibly TRBD1 for D (5 bases). This TCR was sampled from a man between 18 and 35 years old in good health. Some clones in this sample may be carry-over from other donors' samples. The specimen sequenced was naive CD4+ T cells from PBMCs. This sample's subset: CD45RA+ positively selected. The CDR3 nucleotides read TGTGCCAGCAGCTTGGGTAAGCTGGGGGAGACGAACACTGAAGCTTTCTTT. Its protein is CASSLGKLGETNTEAFF.